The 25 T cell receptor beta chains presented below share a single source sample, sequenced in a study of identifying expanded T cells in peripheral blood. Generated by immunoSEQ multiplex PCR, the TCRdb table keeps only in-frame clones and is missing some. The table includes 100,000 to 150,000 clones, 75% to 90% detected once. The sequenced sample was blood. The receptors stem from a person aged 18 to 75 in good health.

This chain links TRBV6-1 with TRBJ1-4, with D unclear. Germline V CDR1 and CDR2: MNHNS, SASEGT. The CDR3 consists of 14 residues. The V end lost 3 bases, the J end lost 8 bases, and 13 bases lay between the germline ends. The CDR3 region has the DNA TGTGCCAGCAGTGAGACGAGATCACGGGAAAAACTGTTTTTT. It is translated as CASSETRSREKLFF.

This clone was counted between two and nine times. DNA of the CDR3: TGTGCCAGCAGTAAGACAGGGGTTGGCTCACCCCTCCACTTT. This translates into CASSKTGVGSPLHF. This chain links TRBV2 with TRBJ1-6, with 8 bases lining up with TRBD1. CDR1 is SNHLY, CDR2 FYNNEI, per germline. Losses at the gene ends were 5 bases for V and 10 bases for J; bases not matched to a gene: 7. This CDR3 comprises 14 residues.

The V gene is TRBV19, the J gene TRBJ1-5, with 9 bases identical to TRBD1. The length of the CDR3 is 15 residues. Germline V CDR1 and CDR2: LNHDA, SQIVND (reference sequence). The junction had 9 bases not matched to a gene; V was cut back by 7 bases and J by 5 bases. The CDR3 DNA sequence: TGTGCCAGTACCGCCCAGACAGGGGGACATCAGCCCCAGCATTTT. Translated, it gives CASTAQTGGHQPQHF.

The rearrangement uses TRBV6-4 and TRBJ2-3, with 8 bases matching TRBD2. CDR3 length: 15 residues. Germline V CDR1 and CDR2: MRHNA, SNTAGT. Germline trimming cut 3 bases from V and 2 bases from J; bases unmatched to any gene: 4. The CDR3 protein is CASSESGGVTDTQYF. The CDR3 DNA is TGTGCCAGCAGTGAAAGCGGGGGTGTCACAGATACGCAGTATTTT.

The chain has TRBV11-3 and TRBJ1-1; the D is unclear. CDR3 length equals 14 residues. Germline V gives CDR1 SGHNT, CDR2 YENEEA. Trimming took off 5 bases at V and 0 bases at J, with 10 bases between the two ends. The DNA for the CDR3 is TGTGCCAGCAGCCCAGGACGGATGAACACTGAAGCTTTCTTT. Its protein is CASSPGRMNTEAFF.

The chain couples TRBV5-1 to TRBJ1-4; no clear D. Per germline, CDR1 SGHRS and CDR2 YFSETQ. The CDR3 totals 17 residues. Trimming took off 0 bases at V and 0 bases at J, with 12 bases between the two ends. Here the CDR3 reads CASSLALNSATNEKLFF. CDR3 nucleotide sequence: TGCGCCAGCAGCTTGGCCCTGAACTCTGCAACTAATGAAAAACTGTTTTTT.

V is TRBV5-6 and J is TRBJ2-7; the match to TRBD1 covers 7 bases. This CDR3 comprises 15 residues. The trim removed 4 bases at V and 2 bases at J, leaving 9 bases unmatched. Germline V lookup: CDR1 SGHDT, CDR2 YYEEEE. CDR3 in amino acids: CASSLRTGTPYEQYF. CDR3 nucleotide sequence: TGTGCCAGCAGCCTTCGGACAGGAACCCCCTACGAGCAGTACTTC.

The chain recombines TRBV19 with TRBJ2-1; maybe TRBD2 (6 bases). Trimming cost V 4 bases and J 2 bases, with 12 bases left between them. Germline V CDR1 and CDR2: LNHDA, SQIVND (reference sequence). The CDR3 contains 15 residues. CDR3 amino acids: CASSREDGPYNEQFF. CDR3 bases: TGTGCCAGTAGTAGGGAGGACGGCCCCTACAATGAGCAGTTCTTC.

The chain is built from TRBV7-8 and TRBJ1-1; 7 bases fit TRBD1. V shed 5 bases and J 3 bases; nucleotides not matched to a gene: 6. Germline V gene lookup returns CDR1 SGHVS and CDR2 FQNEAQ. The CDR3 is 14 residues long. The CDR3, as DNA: TGTGCCAGCAGCGCCGACAGGGTGGACACTGAAGCTTTCTTT. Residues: CASSADRVDTEAFF.

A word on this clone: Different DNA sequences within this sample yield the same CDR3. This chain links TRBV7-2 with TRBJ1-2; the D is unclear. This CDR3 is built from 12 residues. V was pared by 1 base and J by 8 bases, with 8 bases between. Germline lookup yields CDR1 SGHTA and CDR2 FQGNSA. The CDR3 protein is CASSLGVGGYTF. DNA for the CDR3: TGTGCCAGCAGCTTAGGGGTAGGAGGCTACACCTTC.

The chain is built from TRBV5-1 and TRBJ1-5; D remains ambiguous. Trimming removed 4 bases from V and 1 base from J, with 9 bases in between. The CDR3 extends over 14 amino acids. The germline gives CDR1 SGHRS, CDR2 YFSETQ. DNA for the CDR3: TGCGCCAGCAGCCAAGGGTACAGCAATCAGCCCCAGCATTTT. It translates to CASSQGYSNQPQHF.

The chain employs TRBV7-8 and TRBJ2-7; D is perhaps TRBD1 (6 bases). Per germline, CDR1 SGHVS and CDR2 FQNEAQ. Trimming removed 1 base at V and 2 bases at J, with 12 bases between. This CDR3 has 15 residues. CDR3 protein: CASSLGPGATYEQYF. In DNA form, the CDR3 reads TGTGCCAGCAGCTTAGGGCCAGGGGCGACCTACGAGCAGTACTTC.

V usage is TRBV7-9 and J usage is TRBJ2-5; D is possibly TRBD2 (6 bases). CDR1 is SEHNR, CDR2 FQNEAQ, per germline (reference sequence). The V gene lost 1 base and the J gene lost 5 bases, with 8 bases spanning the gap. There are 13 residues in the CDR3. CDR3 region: CASSLGGVETQYF. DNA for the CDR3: TGTGCCAGCAGCTTAGGGGGGGTGGAGACCCAGTACTTC.

As DNA, the CDR3 is TGTGCCAGCAGTAGGACCAGGCGCGCAGATACGCAGTATTTT. Translation: CASSRTRRADTQYF. The J gene is TRBJ2-3, the V gene TRBV6-6; D unresolved. Germline loops: CDR1 MNHNY, CDR2 SVGAGI (reference sequence). The V end lost 5 bases, the J end lost 4 bases, and 13 bases lay between the germline ends. The CDR3 extends over 14 amino acids.

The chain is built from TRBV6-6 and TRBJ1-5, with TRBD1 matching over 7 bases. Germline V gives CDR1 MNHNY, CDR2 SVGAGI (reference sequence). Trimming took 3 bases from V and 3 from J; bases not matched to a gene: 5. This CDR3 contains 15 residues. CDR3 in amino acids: CASSYGQVLNQPQHF. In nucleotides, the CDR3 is TGTGCCAGCAGTTATGGACAGGTTCTCAATCAGCCCCAGCATTTT.

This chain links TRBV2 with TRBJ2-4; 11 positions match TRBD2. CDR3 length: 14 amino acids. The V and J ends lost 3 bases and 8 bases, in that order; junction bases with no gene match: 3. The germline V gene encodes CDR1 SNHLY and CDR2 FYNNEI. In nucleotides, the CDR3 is TGTGCCAGCAGTGACCTAGCGGGGGGTGACATTCAGTACTTC. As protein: CASSDLAGGDIQYF.

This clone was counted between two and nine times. The CDR3 coding sequence is TGTGCCAGCAGTTACTCGATAAGCACAGATACGCAGTATTTT. This gives the protein CASSYSISTDTQYF. The chain employs TRBV6-5 and TRBJ2-3; D gene uncertain. Trimming removed 0 bases at V and 0 bases at J, with 4 bases between. The length of the CDR3 is 14 residues. The V gene's germline CDR1 is MNHEY and CDR2 SVGAGI.

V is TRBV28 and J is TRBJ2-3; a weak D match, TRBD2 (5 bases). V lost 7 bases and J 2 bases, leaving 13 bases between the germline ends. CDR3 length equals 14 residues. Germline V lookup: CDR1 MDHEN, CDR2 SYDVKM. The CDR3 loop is CASTIRGLTDTQYF. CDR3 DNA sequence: TGTGCCAGCACGATAAGAGGGCTCACAGATACGCAGTATTTT.

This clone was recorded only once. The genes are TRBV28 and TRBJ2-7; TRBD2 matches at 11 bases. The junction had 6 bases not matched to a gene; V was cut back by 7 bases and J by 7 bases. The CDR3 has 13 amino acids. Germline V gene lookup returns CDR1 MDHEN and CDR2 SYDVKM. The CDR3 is CASTRTSGLEQYF. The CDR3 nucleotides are TGTGCCAGCACCCGGACTAGCGGGCTTGAGCAGTACTTC. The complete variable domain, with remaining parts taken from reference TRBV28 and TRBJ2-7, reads DVKVTQSSRYLVKRTGEKVFLECVQDMDHENMFWYRQDPGLGLRLIYFSYDVKMKEKGDIPEGYSVSREKKERFSLILESASTNQTSMYLCASTRTSGLEQYFGPGTRLTVT.

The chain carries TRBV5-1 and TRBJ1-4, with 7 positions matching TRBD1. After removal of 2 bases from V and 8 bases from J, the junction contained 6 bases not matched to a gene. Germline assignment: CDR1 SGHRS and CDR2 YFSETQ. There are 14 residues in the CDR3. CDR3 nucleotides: TGCGCCAGCAGCTTAGGGGGCAGGGACGAAAAACTGTTTTTT. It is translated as CASSLGGRDEKLFF.

CDR3 amino acids: CSARSGVNNEQFF. The DNA of the CDR3 is TGCAGCGCTAGGTCGGGTGTGAACAATGAGCAGTTCTTC. The chain carries TRBV29-1 and TRBJ2-1, with no clear D. Germline CDR1 and CDR2: SQVTM and ANQGSEA. The CDR3 sequence is 13 residues long. V was clipped by 7 bases and J by 5 bases, with 15 bases between them.

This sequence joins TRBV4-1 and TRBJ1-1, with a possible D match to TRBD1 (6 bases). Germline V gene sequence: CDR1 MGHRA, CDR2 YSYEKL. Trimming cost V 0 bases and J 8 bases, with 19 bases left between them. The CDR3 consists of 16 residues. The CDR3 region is CASSQDRRGATVEAFF. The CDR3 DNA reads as TGCGCCAGCAGCCAAGATCGACGGGGGGCCACCGTAGAAGCTTTCTTT.

DNA for the CDR3: TGTGCCAGTAGCGTGGGCCCCGGCGGAAACACCATATATTTT. It yields the protein CASSVGPGGNTIYF. The chain links TRBV19 to TRBJ1-3; D is undetermined. CDR1 is LNHDA and CDR2 is SQIVND in the germline V gene (reference sequence). This CDR3 has 14 amino acids. Trimming left V 6 bases short and J 4 bases short, with 13 bases between.

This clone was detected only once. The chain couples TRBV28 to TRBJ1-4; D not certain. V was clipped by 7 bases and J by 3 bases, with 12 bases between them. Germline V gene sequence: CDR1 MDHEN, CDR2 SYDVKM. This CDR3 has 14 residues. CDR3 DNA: TGTGCCAGCAACCCGGGTCCACCTAATGAAAAACTGTTTTTT. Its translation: CASNPGPPNEKLFF.

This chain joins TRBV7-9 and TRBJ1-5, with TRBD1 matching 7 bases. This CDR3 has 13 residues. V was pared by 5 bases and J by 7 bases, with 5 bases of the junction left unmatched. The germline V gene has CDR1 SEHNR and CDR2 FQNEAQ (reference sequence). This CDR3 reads CASSPDRAQPQHF. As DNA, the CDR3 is TGTGCCAGCAGCCCTGACAGGGCGCAGCCCCAGCATTTT.